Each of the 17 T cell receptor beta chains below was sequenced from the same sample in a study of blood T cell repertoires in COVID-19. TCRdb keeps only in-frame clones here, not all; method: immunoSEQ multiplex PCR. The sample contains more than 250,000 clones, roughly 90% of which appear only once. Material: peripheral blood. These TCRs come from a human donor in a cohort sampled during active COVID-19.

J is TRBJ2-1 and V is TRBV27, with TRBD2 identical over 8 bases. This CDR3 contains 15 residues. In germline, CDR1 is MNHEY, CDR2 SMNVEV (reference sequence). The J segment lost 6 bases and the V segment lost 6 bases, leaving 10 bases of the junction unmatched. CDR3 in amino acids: CASRIVAGGPNEQFF. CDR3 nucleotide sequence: TGTGCCAGCAGAATCGTCGCGGGGGGCCCCAATGAGCAGTTCTTC.

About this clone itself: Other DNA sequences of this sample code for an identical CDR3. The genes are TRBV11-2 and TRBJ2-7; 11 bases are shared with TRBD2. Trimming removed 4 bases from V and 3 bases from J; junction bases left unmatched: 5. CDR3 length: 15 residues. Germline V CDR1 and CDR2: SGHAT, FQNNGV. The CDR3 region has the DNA TGTGCCAGCAGCTCCGGGACTAGCGGTTTCTACGAGCAGTACTTC. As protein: CASSSGTSGFYEQYF.

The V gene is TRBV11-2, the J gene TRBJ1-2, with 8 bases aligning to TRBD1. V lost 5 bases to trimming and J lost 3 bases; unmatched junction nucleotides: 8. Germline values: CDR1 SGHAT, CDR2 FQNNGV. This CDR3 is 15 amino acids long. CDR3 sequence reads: CASSPQGAFDYGYTF. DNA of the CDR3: TGTGCCAGCAGCCCCCAGGGGGCGTTCGACTATGGCTACACCTTC.

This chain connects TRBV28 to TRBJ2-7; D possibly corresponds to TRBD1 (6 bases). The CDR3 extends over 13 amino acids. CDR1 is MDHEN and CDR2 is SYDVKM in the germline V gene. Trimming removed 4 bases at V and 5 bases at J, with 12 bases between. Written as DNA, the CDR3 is TGTGCCAGCAGTTCAGGGGTTACCCACGAGCAGTACTTC. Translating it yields CASSSGVTHEQYF.

CDR3 sequence (DNA): TGTGCCAGCAGTTACTCGGACAACTACAATGAGCAGTTCTTC. Protein: CASSYSDNYNEQFF. The genes are TRBV6-6 and TRBJ2-1, with D maybe TRBD1 (5 bases). The CDR3 has 14 amino acids. The ends were cut back, 0 bases at V and 3 bases at J, with 6 bases in the middle. Per the germline V gene, CDR1 is MNHNY and CDR2 is SVGAGI (reference sequence).

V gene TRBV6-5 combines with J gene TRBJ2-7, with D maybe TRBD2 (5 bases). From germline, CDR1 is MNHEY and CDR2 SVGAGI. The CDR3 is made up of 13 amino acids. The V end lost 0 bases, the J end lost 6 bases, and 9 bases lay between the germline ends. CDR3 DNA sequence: TGTGCCAGCAGTTACTCTGAGGGCTCCGAGCAGTACTTC. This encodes CASSYSEGSEQYF.

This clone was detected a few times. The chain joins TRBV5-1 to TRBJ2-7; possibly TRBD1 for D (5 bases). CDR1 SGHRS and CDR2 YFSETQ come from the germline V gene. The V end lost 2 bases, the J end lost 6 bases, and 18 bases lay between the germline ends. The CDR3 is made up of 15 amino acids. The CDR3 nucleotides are TGCGCCAGCAGCTTCTTCGCAGGGATTCTTGGCGAGCAGTACTTC. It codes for CASSFFAGILGEQYF. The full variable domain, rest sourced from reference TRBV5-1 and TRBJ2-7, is KAGVTQTPRYLIKTRGQQVTLSCSPISGHRSVSWYQQTPGQGLQFLFEYFSETQRNKGNFPGRFSGRQFSNSRSEMNVSTLELGDSALYLCASSFFAGILGEQYFGPGTRLTVT.

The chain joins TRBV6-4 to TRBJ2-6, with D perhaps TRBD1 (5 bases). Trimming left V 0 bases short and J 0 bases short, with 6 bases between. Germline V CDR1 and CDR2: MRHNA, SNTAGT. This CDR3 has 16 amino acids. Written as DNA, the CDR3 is TGTGCCAGCAGTGACTCAGACAGCTCTGGGGCCAACGTCCTGACTTTC. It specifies CASSDSDSSGANVLTF.

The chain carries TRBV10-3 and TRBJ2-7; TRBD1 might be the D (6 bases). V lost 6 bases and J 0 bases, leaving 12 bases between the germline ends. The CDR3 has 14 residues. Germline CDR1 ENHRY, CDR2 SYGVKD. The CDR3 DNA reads TGTGCCATCAGGTTCTCAGGGGACTCCTACGAGCAGTACTTC. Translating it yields CAIRFSGDSYEQYF.

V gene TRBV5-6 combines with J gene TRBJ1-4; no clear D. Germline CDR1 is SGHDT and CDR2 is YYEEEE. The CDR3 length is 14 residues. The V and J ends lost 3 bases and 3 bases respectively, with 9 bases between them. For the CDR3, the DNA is TGTGCCAGCAGCTCCGGCGGGGCTAATGAAAAACTGTTTTTT. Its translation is CASSSGGANEKLFF.

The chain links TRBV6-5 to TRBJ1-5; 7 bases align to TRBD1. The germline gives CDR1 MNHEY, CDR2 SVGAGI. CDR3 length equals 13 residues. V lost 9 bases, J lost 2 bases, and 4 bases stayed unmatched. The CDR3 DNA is TGTGCCAGTGGACAGGCCCGCAATCAGCCCCAGCATTTT. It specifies CASGQARNQPQHF.

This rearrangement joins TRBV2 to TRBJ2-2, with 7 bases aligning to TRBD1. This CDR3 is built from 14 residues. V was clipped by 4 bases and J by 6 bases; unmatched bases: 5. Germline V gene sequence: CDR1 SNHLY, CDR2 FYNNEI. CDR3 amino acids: CASSGQGGPGELFF. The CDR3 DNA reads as TGTGCCAGCAGTGGACAGGGTGGGCCCGGGGAGCTGTTTTTT.

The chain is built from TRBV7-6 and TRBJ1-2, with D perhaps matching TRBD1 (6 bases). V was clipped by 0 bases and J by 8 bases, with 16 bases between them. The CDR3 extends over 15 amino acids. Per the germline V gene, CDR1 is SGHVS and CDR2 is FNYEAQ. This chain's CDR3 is CASSLAWRGRGGYTF. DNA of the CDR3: TGTGCCAGCAGCTTAGCGTGGCGGGGGCGCGGCGGCTACACCTTC.

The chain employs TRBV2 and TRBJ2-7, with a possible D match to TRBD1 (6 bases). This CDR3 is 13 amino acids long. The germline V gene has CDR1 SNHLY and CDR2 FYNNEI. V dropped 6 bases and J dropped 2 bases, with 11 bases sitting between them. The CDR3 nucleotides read TGTGCCAGCAGGGTGGACAGTACCTACGAGCAGTACTTC. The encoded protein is CASRVDSTYEQYF.

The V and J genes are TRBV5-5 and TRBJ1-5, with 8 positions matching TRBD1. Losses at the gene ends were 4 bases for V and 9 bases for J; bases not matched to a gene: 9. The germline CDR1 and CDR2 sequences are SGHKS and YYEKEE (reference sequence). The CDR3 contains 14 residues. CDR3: CASSPQGAYGPQHF. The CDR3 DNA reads TGTGCCAGCAGCCCTCAGGGGGCGTATGGGCCCCAGCATTTT. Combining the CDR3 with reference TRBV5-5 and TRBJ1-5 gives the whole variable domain DAGVTQSPTHLIKTRGQQVTLRCSPISGHKSVSWYQQVLGQGPQFIFQYYEKEERGRGNFPDRFSARQFPNYSSELNVNALLLGDSALYLCASSPQGAYGPQHFGDGTRLSIL.

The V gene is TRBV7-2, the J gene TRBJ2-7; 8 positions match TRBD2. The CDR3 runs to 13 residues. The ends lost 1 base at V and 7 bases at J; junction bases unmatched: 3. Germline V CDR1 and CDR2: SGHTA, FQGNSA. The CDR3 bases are TGTGCCAGCAGCTTAGTCTTAGCGGGAGAGCAGTACTTC. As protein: CASSLVLAGEQYF.

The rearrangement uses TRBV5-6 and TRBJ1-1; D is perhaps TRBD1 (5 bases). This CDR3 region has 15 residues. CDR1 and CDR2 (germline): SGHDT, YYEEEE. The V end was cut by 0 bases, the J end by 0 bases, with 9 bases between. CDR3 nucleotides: TGTGCCAGCAGCTTGGGGGGGACTCTGAACACTGAAGCTTTCTTT. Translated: CASSLGGTLNTEAFF.